Listed below are T cell receptor beta chains from one sample, sequenced in a study of CD8 T cells in ankylosing spondylitis. One entry per CDR3 protein results from TCRdb running MiXCR on the 5' RACE reads. This sample carries about 130,000 distinct CDR3 sequences, approximately 9.9% of them seen once, and the ten largest clones take approximately 3.5%. Sequencing input: blood, either unsorted or a sorted T cell fraction (not recorded which). These receptors were obtained from a male donor with ankylosing spondylitis or in good health (not recorded which). Both conserved end residues are part of each CDR3. A D gene is named only where the DNA matches it firmly. Clone size is stated in some rows and not others, as once, few, many or a class when expanded.

>TRBJ2-7|TRBD2|TRBV25-1|many
TGTGCCAGCAGTATAGCGGGAGTTAGCTCCTACGAGCAGTACTTC
CASSIAGVSSYEQYF
>TRBJ2-6|NA|TRBV7-2|NA
TGTGCCAGCACGGTGGGCTCTGGGGCCAACGTCCTGACTTTC
CASTVGSGANVLTF
>TRBJ2-1|TRBD2|TRBV29-1|many
TGCAGCGTTGTGATAGCGGGAGTCTATGAGCAGTTCTTC
CSVVIAGVYEQFF
>TRBJ2-2|NA|TRBV29-1|many
TGCAGCGTTCTTCCGTTAGGGGCCGGGGAGCTGTTTTTT
CSVLPLGAGELFF
>TRBJ2-4|TRBD1|TRBV6-2/TRBV6-3|many
TGTGCCAGCAAAACAGGGGGCGGCAAAAACATTCAGTACTTC
CASKTGGGKNIQYF
>TRBJ2-1|TRBD2|TRBV6-1|few
TGTGCCAGCAGCCAGTTGGGCGGGAGTGTCTATGAGCAGTTCTTC
CASSQLGGSVYEQFF
>TRBJ2-1|TRBD2|TRBV24-1|many
TGTGCCACCAGTCACGCGACTAGCGGGATTGGCGAGCAGTTCTTC
CATSHATSGIGEQFF
>TRBJ2-6|NA|TRBV7-2|NA
TGTGCCAGCAGCTTAGTAAGGGACTTTGGGGCCAACGGCCTGACTTTC
CASSLVRDFGANGLTF
>TRBJ2-1|NA|TRBV29-1|many
TGCAGCGTTGGAACGGGAAAAGACAATGAGCAGTTCTTC
CSVGTGKDNEQFF
>TRBJ1-1|NA|TRBV6-4|few
TGTGCCAGCAGTGTTGAGGGGAACACTGAAGCTTTCTTT
CASSVEGNTEAFF
>TRBJ2-1|TRBD2|TRBV29-1|many
TGCAGCGTTGAGGAGACCCCGTGGACTAGCGGGAGCCTCAATGAGCAGTTCTTC
CSVEETPWTSGSLNEQFF
>TRBJ2-7|TRBD2|TRBV20-1|many
TGCAGTGCTATCACTAGCGGGAGGGCCAGGGAGCAGTACTTC
CSAITSGRAREQYF
>TRBJ1-1|NA|TRBV5-6|many
TGTGCCAGCACCCCGAGGCAGCTAACCGAAGCTTTCTTT
CASTPRQLTEAFF
>TRBJ2-1|NA|TRBV30|NA
TGTGCCTGGACCAAGGGACTCCTCCTCGGGAATGAGCAGTTCTTC
CAWTKGLLLGNEQFF
>TRBJ1-3|NA|TRBV12-3/TRBV12-4|many
TGTGCCAGCAGCCCTCCGGGGGGAATTCTAAGAAACACCATATATTTT
CASSPPGGILRNTIYF
>TRBJ2-1|TRBD2|TRBV12-3/TRBV12-4|many
TGTGCCAGCAGCTCGGGACTAGCGGGAGCGAAGCTGTTCTTC
CASSSGLAGAKLFF
>TRBJ1-2|NA|TRBV14|NA
TGTGCCAGCAGCTATACTGTCGACAGGTCTTTTGGCTACACCTTC
CASSYTVDRSFGYTF
>TRBJ2-1|NA|TRBV4-3|many
TGCGCCAGCAGCCAAGATCTTGGAGCGGGTGCCCCCTATGAGCAGTTCTTC
CASSQDLGAGAPYEQFF
>TRBJ2-3|NA|TRBV20-1|few
TGCAGTGCTAGACGCGACACAGATACGCAGTATTTT
CSARRDTDTQYF
>TRBJ2-3|NA|TRBV12-3/TRBV12-4|many
TGTGCCAGCAGTTTAGGCGCGGGCACAGATACGCAGTATTTT
CASSLGAGTDTQYF
>TRBJ2-5|TRBD2|TRBV11-2|NA
TGTGCCAGCAGCTTAATCCGGACTAGCGGGAGGTTGGGGGAGACCCAGTACTTC
CASSLIRTSGRLGETQYF
>TRBJ2-5|NA|TRBV19|many
TGTGCCAGTAGTATCCGGGGGCGACCGCAAGAGACCCAGTACTTC
CASSIRGRPQETQYF